This T cell receptor beta chain was identified in a study of identical twins. Findings and caveats of the study: High-abundance cord blood beta clonotypes had fewer insertions; memory repertoires showed none.

From the 5' RACE reads, TCRdb called clonotypes with MiXCR, one entry per CDR3 protein. This sample carries more than 600,000 distinct CDR3 sequences, around a sixth of them seen once, and the ten largest clones take about an eighth. V lost 7 bases, J lost 9 bases, and 19 bases lay in between. The CDR3 loop spans 15 amino acids. Per germline, CDR1 MNHNS and CDR2 SASEGT. In this sample, this clonotype turned up a few times. Its specificity is unknown. This sample was also put to use in a study of T cells expressing NK-cell markers.

The origin of this receptor is a young woman in good health. Sequencing used PBMCs. The genes are TRBV6-1 and TRBJ1-6; a possible D gene is TRBD1 (5 bases). The CDR3, as DNA: TGTGCCAGCACCCCCATGGGGGGGACCGGTTCACCCCTCCACTTT. It codes for CASTPMGGTGSPLHF.